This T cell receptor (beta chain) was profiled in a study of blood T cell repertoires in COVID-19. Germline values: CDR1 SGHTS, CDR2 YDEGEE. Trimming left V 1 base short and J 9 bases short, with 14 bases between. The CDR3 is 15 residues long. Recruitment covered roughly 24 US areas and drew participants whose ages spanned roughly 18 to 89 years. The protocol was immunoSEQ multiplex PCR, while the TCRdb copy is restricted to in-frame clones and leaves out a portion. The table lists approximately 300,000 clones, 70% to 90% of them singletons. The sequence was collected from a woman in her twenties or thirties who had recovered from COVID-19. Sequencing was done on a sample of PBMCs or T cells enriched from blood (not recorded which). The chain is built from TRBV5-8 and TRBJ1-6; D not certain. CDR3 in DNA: TGTGCCAGCAGCTTGTACGAGGGTTGGGGTTCACCCCTCCACTTT. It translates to CASSLYEGWGSPLHF.